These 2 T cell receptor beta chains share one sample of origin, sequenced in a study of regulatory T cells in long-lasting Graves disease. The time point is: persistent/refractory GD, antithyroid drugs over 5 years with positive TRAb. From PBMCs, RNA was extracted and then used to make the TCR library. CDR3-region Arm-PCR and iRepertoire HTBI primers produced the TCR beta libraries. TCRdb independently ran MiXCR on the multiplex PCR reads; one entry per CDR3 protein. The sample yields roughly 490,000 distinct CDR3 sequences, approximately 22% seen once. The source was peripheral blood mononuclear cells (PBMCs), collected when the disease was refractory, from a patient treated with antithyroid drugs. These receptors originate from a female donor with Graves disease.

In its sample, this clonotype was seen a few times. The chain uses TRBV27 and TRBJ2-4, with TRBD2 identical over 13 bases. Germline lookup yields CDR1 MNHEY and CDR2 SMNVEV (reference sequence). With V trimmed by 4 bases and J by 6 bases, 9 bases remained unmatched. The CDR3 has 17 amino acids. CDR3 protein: CASSSRTSGSSGNIQYF. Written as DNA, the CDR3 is TGTGCCAGCAGTTCTCGGACTAGCGGGAGTAGTGGAAACATTCAGTACTTC.

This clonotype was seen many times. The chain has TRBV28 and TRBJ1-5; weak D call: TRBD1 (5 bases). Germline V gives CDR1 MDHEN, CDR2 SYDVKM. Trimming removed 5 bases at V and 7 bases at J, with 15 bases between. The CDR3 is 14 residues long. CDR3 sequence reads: CASSGGGRNQPQHF. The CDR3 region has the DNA TGTGCCAGCAGTGGGGGTGGCAGAAACCAGCCCCAGCATTTT.